This entry features one TCR beta chain sequence. Antigen specificity is unknown. The V gene's germline CDR1 is DFQATT and CDR2 SNEGSKA (reference sequence). The CDR3 sequence is 17 residues long. V gave up 1 base and J gave up 2 bases; unmatched junction bases: 6. Together with a sample-barcoded 5' primer, a J-beta primer mix was included in a second PCR lasting about 6 to 12 cycles. TCRdb itself ran the 5' RACE reads through MiXCR, one entry per CDR3 protein. Among 1.5 million to 2 million distinct CDR3 sequences listed, roughly two fifths were seen once. This sample stems from a study of blood T cells in healthy people across ages. Across the study: There was about one barcoded beta molecule captured by template switching per two T cells.

Total RNA was isolated from each sample in quantities of at least 6 micrograms. Study findings and constraints: PBMC samples, being unsorted, prevented any conclusive comparison of naive and antigen-experienced cells.

The source material was blood. V and J are TRBV20-1 and TRBJ2-3; TRBD2 agrees at 13 bases. This clonotype originated in a human donor in good health. The chain's CDR3 is CSARVRTSGGPTDTQYF. In nucleotides, the CDR3 is TGCAGTGCTAGAGTTAGGACTAGCGGGGGCCCCACAGATACGCAGTATTTT.